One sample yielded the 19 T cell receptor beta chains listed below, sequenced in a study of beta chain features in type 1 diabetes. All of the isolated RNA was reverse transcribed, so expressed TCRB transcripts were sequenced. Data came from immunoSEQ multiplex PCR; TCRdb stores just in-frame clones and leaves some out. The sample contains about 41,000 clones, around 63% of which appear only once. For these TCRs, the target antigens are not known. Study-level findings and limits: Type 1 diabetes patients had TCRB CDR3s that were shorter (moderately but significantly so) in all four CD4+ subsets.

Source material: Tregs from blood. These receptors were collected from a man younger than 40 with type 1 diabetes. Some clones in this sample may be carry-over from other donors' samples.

The CDR3 DNA reads as TGTGCCAGCAGCTACTGGACAGGGGATAATTCACCCCTCCACTTT. Translation gives CASSYWTGDNSPLHF. The V gene is TRBV7-9, the J gene TRBJ1-6; 9 nucleotides line up with TRBD1. From germline, CDR1 is SEHNR and CDR2 FQNEAQ (reference sequence). The J segment lost 5 bases and the V segment lost 4 bases, leaving 3 bases of the junction unmatched. The CDR3 totals 15 residues.

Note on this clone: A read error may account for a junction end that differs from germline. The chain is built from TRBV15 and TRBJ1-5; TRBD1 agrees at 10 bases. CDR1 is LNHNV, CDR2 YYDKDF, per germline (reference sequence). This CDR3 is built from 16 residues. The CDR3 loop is CATSRGDRGGNQSQHF. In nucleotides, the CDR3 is TGTGCCACCAGCAGGGGGGACAGGGGAGGGAATCAGTCCCAGCATTTT.

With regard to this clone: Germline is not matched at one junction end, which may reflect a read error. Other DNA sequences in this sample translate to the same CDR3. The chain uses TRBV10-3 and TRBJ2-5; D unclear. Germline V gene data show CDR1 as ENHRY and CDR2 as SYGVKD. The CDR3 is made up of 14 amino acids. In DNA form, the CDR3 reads TGTGCCATCAGCGAGTCGACGGGTAAAAAGACCCAGTACTTC. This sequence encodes CAISESTGKKTQYF.

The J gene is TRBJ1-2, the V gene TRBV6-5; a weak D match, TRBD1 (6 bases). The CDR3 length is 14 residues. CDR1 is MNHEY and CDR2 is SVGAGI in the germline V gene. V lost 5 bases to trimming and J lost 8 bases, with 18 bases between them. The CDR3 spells CASSRDTPRGGYTF. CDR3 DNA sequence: TGTGCCAGCAGTAGGGACACGCCGAGGGGGGGCTACACCTTC.

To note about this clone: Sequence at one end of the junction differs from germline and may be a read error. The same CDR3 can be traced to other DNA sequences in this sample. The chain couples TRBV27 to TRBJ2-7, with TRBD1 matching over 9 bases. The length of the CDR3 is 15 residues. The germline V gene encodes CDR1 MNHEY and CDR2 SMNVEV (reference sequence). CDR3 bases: TGTGCCAGCAGTTCTTCCGGGACAGGGACCCACGAGCAGTATTTC. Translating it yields CASSSSGTGTHEQYF.

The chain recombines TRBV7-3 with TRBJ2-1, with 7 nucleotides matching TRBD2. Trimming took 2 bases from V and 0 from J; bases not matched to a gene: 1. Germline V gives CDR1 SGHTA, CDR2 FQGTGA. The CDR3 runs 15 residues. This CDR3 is CASSLGLVSYNEQFF. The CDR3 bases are TGTGCCAGCAGCTTAGGACTAGTCTCCTACAATGAGCAGTTCTTC. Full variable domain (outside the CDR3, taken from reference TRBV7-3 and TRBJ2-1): GAGVSQTPSNKVTEKGKYVELRCDPISGHTALYWYRQSLGQGPEFLIYFQGTGAADDSGLPNDRFFAVRPEGSVSTLKIQRTERGDSAVYLCASSLGLVSYNEQFFGPGTRLTVL.

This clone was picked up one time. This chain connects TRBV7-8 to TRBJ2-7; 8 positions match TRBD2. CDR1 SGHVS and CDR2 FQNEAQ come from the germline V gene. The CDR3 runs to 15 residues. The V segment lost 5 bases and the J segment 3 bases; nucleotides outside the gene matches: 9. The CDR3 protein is CASSPTREGDYEQYF. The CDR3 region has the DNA TGTGCCAGCAGCCCAACTCGGGAGGGAGACTACGAGCAGTACTTC.

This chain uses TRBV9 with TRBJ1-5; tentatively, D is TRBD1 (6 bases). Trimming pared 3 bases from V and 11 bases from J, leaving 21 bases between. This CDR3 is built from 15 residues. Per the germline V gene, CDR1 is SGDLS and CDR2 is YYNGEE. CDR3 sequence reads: CASSASGHPEESQHF. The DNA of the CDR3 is TGTGCCAGCAGCGCTTCGGGACACCCGGAGGAGTCCCAGCATTTT.

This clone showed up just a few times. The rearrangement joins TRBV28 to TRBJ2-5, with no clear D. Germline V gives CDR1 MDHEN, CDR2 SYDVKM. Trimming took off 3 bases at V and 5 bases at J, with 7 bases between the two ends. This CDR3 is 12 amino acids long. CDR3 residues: CASSLASETQYF. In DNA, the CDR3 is TGTGCCAGCAGTTTGGCTTCGGAGACCCAGTACTTC.

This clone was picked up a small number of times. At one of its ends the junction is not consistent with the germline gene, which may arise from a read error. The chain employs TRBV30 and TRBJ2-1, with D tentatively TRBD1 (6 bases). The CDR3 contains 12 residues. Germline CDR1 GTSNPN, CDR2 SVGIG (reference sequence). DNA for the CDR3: TGCGCTTCGGACAGACGCTCGGATGAGCAGTTCTTC. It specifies CASDRRSDEQFF. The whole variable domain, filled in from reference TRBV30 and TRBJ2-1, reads SQTIHQWPATLVQPVGSPLSLECTVEGTSNPNLYWYRQAAGRGLQLLFYSVGIGQISSEVPQNLSASRPQDRQFILSSKKLLLSDSGFYLCASDRRSDEQFFGPGTRLTVL.

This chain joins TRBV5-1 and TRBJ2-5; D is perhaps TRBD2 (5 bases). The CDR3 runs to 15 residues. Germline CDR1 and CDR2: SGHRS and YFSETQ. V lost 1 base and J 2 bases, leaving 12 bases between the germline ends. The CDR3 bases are TGCGCCAGCAGCTTGCGGGGTACAGTGCAAGAGACCCAGTACTTC. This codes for CASSLRGTVQETQYF.

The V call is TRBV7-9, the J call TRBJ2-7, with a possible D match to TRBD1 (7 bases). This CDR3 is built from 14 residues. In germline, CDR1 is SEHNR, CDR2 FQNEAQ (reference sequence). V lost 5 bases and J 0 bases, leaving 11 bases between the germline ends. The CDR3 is CASSRQGGSYEQYF. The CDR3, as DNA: TGTGCCAGCAGCAGACAGGGAGGCTCCTACGAGCAGTACTTC.

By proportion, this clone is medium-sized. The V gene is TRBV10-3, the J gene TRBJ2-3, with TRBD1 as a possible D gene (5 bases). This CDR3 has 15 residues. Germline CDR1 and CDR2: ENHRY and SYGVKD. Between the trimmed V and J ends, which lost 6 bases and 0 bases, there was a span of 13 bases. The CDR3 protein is CAISPGQFSTDTQYF. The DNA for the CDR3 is TGTGCCATCAGCCCCGGACAATTTAGCACAGATACGCAGTATTTT.

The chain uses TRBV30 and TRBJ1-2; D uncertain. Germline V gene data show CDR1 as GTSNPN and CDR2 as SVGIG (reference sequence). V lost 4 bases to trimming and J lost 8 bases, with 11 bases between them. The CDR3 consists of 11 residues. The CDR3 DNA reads TGTGCCTGGAAAAGGAGCGACGGCTACACCTTC. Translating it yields CAWKRSDGYTF.

The CDR3 coding sequence is TGTGCCAGCAGCAAGAGAACAGGGGTGCAGCCCCAGCATTTT. Its translation: CASSKRTGVQPQHF. This chain connects TRBV7-2 to TRBJ1-5; 7 nucleotides match TRBD1. The CDR3 is made up of 14 amino acids. The V and J ends lost 5 bases and 7 bases, in that order; junction bases with no gene match: 8. From germline, CDR1 is SGHTA and CDR2 FQGNSA.

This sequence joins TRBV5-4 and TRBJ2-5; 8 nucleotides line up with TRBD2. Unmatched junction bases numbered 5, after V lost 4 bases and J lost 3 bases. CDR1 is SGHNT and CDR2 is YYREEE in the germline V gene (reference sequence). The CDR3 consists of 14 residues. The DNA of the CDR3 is TGTGCCAGCAGCCCCCGGGAGGGCAAAGAGACCCAGTACTTC. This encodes CASSPREGKETQYF.

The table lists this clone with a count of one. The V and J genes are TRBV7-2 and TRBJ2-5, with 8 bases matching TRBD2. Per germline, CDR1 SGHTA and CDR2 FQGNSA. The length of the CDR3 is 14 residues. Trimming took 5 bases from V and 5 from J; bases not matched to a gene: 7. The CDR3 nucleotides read TGTGCCAGCAGCCAGAACGGGGGGGAGGAGACCCAGTACTTC. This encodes CASSQNGGEETQYF.

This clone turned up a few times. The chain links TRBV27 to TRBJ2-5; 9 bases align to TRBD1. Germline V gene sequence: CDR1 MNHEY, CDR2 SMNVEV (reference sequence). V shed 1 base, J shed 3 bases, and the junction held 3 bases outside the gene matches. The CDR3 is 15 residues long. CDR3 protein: CASSLFGQGKETQYF. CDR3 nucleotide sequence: TGTGCCAGCAGTTTATTCGGACAGGGGAAAGAGACCCAGTACTTC.

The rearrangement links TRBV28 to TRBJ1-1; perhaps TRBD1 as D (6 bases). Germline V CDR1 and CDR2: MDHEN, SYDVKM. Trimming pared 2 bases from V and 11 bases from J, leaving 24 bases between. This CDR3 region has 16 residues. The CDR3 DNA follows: TGTGCCAGCAGTTTACCCGGACTGGATAATACAGGGCGGGCTTTCTTT. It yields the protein CASSLPGLDNTGRAFF.